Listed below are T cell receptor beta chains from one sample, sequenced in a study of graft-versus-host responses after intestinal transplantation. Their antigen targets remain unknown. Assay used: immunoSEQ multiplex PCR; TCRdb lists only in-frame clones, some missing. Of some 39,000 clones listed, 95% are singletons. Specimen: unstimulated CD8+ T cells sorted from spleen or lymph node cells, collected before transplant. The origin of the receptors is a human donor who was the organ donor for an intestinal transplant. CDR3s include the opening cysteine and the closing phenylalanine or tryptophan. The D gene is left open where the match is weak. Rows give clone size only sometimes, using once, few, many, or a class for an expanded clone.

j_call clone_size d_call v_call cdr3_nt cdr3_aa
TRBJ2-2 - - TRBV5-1 TGCGCCAGCAGCTTTGCCCAGGGCGGGGGGGAGCTGTTTTTT CASSFAQGGGELFF
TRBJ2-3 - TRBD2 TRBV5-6 TGTGCCAGCAGCTTCGTAGCGGGGAGAGCAGATACGCAGTATTTT CASSFVAGRADTQYF
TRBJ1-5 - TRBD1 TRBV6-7 TGTGCCACCGTAGACAGGGGACTTCAGCCCCAGCATTTT CATVDRGLQPQHF
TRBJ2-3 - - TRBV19 TGTGCCAGTAGTGACACGTGGGGGGCGGATACGCAGTATTTT CASSDTWGADTQYF
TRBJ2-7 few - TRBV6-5 TGTGCCACCCAGGGGGGCGGGGGGCCTTACGAGCAGTACTTC CATQGGGGPYEQYF
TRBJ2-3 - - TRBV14 TGTGCCAGCAGCTTGCACCACAGCGCAGATACGCAGTATTTT CASSLHHSADTQYF
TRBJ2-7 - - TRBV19 TGTGCCAGTAGTATAGTTGGGGCTAACGAGCAGTACTTC CASSIVGANEQYF
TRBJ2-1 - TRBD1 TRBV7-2 TGTGCCAGCGAGGACAGGATTTACAATGAGCAGTTCTTC CASEDRIYNEQFF
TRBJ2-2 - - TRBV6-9 TGTGCCAGCAGTTACTCCTACACCGGGGAGCTGTTTTTT CASSYSYTGELFF
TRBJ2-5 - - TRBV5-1 TGCGCCAGCAGCTTTTTCGTGGGGGCCTTCGAGACCCAGTACTTC CASSFFVGAFETQYF
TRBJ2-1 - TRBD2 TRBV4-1 TGCGCCAGCAGCCAACTGCTAGCGGGGGGCGGGAATGAGCAGTTCTTC CASSQLLAGGGNEQFF
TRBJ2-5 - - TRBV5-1 TGCGCCAGCAGCTCGGACTTCCTGGTGGAGACCCAGTACTTC CASSSDFLVETQYF
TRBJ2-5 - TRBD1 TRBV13 TGTGCCAGCAGCGTCACACGGGACAGGGGCCAAGAGACCCAGTACTTC CASSVTRDRGQETQYF
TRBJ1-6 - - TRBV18 TGTGCCAGCTCACCACGGCCCGGTCGGGTGGGTCGGGATTCACCCCTCCACTTT CASSPRPGRVGRDSPLHF
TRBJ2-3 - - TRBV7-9 TGTGCCAGCAGCTTAGCGCCAGGGGGGAGTGCAGATACGCAGTATTTT CASSLAPGGSADTQYF
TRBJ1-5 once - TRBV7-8 TGTGCCAGCAGCTTTTACGAGAGTTCGTATAGCAATCAGCCCCAGCATTTT CASSFYESSYSNQPQHF
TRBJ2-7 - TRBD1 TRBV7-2 TGTGCCAGCAGCTTAGGACAGGGGAACCCCTACGAGCAGTACTTC CASSLGQGNPYEQYF
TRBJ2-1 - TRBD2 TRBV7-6 TGTGCCAGCAGCTTATCCGCCTTAGCGGGGTCCTACAATGAGCAGTTCTTC CASSLSALAGSYNEQFF
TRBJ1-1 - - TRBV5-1 TGCGCCAGCAGCTTCCTTCCGGGGGGACGTAGGAACACTGAAGCTTTCTTT CASSFLPGGRRNTEAFF
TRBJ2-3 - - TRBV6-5 TGTGCCAGCAGCTCGGGTGGAGGCACAGATACGCAGTATTTT CASSSGGGTDTQYF
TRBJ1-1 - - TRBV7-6 TGTGCCAGCAGCTTACAGGGGCACACTGAAGCTTTCTTT CASSLQGHTEAFF
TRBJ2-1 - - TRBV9 TGTGCCAGCAGCGTAGTTGCAGGGACCCTCAATGAGCAGTTCTTC CASSVVAGTLNEQFF
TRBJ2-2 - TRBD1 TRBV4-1 TGCGCCAGCAGCCCCGGGACAGCCTCCACCGGGGAGCTGTTTTTT CASSPGTASTGELFF
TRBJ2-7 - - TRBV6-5 TGTGCCAGCAGTTACGATCCCACGGCCTACGAGCAGTACTTC CASSYDPTAYEQYF
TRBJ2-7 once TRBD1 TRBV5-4 TGTGCCAGCAGCTTGGGTCTGGGACAGGGGATCCACGAGCAGTACTTC CASSLGLGQGIHEQYF
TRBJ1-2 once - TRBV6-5 TGTGCCAGCAGTTACGGCTATGGCTACACCTTC CASSYGYGYTF
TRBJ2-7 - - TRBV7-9 TGTGCCAGCAGCTTAGCGAACTACGAGCAGTACTTC CASSLANYEQYF
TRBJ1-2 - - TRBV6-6 TGTGCCGGCAGTTACTCGACAGAAGCTTATGGCTACACCTTC CAGSYSTEAYGYTF
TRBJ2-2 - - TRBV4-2 TGTGCCAGCAGCCAAGAGCTAGGTTTAACCGGGGAGCTGTTTTTT CASSQELGLTGELFF
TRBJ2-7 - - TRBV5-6 TGTGCCAGCAGCTTGGCCGGAAGATACTCCTACGAGCAGTACTTC CASSLAGRYSYEQYF
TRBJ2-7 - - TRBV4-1 TGCGCCAGCAGCCCACTGGGTCAGGACGGAACCTACGAGCAGTACTTC CASSPLGQDGTYEQYF
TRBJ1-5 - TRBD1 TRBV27 TGTGCCAGCGGAGAGACAGGGGGGAATCAGCCCCAGCATTTT CASGETGGNQPQHF
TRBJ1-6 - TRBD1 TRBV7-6 TGTGCCAGCAGCCTGTTCGGGACAGGGGTTGGCAATTCACCCCTCCACTTT CASSLFGTGVGNSPLHF
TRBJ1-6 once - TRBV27 TGTGCCAGCATCCAGAGGTGGACACATTTCCCCAATTCACCCCTCCACTTT CASIQRWTHFPNSPLHF
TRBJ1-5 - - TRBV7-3 TGTGCCAGCAGCTCCACCGGGGGAAGGAGCAATCAGCCCCAGCATTTT CASSSTGGRSNQPQHF
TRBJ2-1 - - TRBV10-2 TGCGCCAGCAGTTCGATGACAGCCACCTACTACAATGAGCAGTTCTTC CASSSMTATYYNEQFF
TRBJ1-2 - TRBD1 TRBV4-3 TGCGCCAGCAGCCAATGGACAGGGGGTGATGGCTACACCTTC CASSQWTGGDGYTF
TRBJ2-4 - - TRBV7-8 TGTGCCAGCAGCTTGGGCGGGTCCAAAAACATTCAGTACTTC CASSLGGSKNIQYF
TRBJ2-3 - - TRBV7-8 TGTGCCAGCAGCTTAGAGGGGGGGCCAGATACGCAGTATTTT CASSLEGGPDTQYF
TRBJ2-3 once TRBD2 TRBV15 TGTGCCACCAGCGGCCCAAAAGCGGGGGGGCCCGATACGCAGTATTTT CATSGPKAGGPDTQYF
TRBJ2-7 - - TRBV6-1 TGTGCCAGCAGGTTGAGGGGCCACGAGCAGTACTTC CASRLRGHEQYF
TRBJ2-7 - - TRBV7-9 TGTGCCAGCAGCGCCCCGGACAGCTACGAGCAGTACTTC CASSAPDSYEQYF
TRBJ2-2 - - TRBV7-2 TGTGCCAGCAGCGTTGACAGGCCTGGGGGCGGGGAGCTGTTTTTT CASSVDRPGGGELFF